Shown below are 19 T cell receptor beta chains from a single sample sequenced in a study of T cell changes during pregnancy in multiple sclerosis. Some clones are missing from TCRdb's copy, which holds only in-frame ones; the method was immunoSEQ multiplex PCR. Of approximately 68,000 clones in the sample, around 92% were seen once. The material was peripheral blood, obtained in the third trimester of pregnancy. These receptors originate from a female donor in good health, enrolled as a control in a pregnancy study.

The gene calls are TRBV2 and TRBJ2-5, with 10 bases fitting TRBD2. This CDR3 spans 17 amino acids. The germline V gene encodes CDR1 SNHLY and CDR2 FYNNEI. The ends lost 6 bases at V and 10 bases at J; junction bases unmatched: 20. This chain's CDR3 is CASSLTTGTSVSSDQYF. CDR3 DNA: TGTGCCAGCAGCCTCACTACCGGGACTAGCGTTTCTAGCGACCAGTACTTC.

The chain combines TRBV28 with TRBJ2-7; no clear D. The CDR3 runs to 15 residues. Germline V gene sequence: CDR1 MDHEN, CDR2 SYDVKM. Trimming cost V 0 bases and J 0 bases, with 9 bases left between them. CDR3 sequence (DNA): TGTGCCAGCAGTTTATGGGCGGTGAGCTCCTACGAGCAGTACTTC. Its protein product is CASSLWAVSSYEQYF.

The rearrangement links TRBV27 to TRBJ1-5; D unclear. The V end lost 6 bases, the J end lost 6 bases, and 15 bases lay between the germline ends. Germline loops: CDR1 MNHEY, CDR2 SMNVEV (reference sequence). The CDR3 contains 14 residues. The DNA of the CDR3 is TGTGCCAGCAGCTCCCCGATGTCGGGTCAGCCCCAGCATTTT. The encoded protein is CASSSPMSGQPQHF.

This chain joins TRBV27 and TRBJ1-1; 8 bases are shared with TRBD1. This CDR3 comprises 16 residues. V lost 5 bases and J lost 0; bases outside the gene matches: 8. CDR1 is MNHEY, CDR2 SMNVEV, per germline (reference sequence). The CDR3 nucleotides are TGTGCCAGCAGTCAAAGGACAGGGAGTATGAACACTGAAGCTTTCTTT. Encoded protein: CASSQRTGSMNTEAFF.

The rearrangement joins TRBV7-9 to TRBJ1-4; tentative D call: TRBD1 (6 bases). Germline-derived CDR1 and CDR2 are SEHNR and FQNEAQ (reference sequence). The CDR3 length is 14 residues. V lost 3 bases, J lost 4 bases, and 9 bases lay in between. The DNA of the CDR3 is TGTGCCAGCAGCTTCCGGACAGATAATGAAAAACTGTTTTTT. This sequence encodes CASSFRTDNEKLFF. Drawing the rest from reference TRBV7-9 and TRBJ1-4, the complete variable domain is DTGVSQNPRHKITKRGQNVTFRCDPISEHNRLYWYRQTLGQGPEFLTYFQNEAQLEKSRLLSDRFSAERPKGSFSTLEIQRTEQGDSAMYLCASSFRTDNEKLFFGSGTQLSVL.

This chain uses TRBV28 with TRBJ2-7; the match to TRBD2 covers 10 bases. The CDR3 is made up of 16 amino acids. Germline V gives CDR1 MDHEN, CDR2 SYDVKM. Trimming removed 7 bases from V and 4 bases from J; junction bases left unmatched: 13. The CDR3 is CASTSGLAAGGYEQYF. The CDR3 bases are TGTGCCAGCACCTCCGGACTAGCGGCCGGTGGGTACGAGCAGTACTTC.

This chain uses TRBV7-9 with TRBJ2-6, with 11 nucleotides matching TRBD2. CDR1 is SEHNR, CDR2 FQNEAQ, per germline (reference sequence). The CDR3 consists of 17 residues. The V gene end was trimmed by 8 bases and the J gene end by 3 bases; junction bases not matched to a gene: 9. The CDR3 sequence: CASGDSGRAGGANVLTF. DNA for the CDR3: TGTGCCAGCGGTGATAGCGGGAGGGCCGGTGGGGCCAACGTCCTGACTTTC.

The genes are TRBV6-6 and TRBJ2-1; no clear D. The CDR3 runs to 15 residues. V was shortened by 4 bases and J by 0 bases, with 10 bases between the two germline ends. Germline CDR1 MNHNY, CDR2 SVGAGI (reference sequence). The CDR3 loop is CASSSQRSSYNEQFF. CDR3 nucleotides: TGTGCCAGCAGTTCCCAGCGTAGCTCCTACAATGAGCAGTTCTTC.

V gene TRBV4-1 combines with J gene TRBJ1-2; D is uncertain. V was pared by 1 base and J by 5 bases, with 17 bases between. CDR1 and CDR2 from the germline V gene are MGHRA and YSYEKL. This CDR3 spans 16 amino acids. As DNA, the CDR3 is TGCGCCAGCAGCCAAGGAAGTACCCAGCGTCCTTATGGCTACACCTTC. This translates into CASSQGSTQRPYGYTF.

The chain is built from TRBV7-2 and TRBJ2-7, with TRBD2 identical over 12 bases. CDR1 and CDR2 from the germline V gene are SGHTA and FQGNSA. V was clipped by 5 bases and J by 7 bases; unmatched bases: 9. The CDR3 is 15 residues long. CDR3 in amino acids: CASSVGLAGTTEQYF. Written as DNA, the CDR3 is TGTGCCAGCAGCGTCGGACTAGCGGGGACTACGGAGCAGTACTTC.

The CDR3 loop reads CASSSPSGGGTEAFF. As DNA, the CDR3 is TGTGCCAGCAGTTCCCCCTCGGGGGGGGGAACTGAAGCTTTCTTT. The chain links TRBV27 to TRBJ1-1; tentative D call: TRBD1 (5 bases). In germline, CDR1 is MNHEY, CDR2 SMNVEV (reference sequence). CDR3 length: 15 residues. V dropped 4 bases and J dropped 5 bases, with 17 bases sitting between them.

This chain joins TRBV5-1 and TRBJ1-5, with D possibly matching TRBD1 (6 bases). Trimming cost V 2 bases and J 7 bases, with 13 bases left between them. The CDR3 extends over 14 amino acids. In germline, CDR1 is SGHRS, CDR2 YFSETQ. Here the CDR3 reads CASSFGGPEQPQHF. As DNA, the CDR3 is TGCGCCAGCAGCTTCGGGGGGCCGGAACAGCCCCAGCATTTT.

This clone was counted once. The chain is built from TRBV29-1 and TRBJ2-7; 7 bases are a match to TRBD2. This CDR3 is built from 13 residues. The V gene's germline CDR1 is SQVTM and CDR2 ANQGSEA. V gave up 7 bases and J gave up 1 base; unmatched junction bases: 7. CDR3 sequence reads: CSAESGDSYEQYF. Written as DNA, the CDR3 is TGCAGCGCCGAAAGCGGGGATTCCTACGAGCAGTACTTC.

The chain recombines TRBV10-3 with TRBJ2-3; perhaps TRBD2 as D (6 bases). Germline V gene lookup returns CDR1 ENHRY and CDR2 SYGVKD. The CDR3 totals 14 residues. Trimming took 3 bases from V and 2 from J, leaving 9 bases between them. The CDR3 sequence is CAISDGGATDTQYF. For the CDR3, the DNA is TGTGCCATCAGTGACGGCGGGGCCACAGATACGCAGTATTTT.

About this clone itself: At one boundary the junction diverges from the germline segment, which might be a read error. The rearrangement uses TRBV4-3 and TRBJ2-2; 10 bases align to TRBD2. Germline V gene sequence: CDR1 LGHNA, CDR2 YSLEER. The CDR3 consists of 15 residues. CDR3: CASKTGLANAGELFF. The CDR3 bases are TGCGCCAGCAAGACGGGACTAGCGAACGCCGGGGAGCTGTTTTTT.

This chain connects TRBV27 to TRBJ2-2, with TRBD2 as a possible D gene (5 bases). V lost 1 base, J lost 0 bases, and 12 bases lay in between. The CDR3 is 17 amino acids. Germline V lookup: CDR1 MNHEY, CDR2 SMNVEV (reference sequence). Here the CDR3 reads CASSLFGRASNTGELFF. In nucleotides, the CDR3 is TGTGCCAGCAGTTTATTCGGGCGGGCCTCGAACACCGGGGAGCTGTTTTTT.

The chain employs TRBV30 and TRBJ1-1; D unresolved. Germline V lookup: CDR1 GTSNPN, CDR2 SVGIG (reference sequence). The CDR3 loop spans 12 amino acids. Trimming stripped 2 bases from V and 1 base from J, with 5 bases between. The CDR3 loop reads CAWSLSNTEAFF. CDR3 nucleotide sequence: TGTGCCTGGAGTCTCTCGAACACTGAAGCTTTCTTT.

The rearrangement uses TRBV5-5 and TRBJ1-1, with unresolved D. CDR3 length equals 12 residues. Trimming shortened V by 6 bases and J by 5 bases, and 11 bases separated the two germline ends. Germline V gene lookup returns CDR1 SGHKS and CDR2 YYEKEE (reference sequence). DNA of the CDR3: TGTGCCAGCAATCTGGCGCGGACTGAAGCTTTCTTT. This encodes CASNLARTEAFF. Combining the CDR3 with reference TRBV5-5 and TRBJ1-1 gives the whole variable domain DAGVTQSPTHLIKTRGQQVTLRCSPISGHKSVSWYQQVLGQGPQFIFQYYEKEERGRGNFPDRFSARQFPNYSSELNVNALLLGDSALYLCASNLARTEAFFGQGTRLTVV.

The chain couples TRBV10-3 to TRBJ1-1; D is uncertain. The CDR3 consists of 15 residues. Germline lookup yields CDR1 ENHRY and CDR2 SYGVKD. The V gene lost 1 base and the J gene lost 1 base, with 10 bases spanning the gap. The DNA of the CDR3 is TGTGCCATCAGTGAGTACCCCGAGGCGAACACTGAAGCTTTCTTT. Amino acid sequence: CAISEYPEANTEAFF.